The sequence of this TCR beta chain was determined in a study of CD8 T cells in ankylosing spondylitis. CDR3 length: 15 amino acids. V was pared by 1 base and J by 4 bases, with 13 bases between. CDR1 and CDR2 (germline): DFQATT, SNEGSKA (reference sequence). Study-level results: The clones that were linked to disease were reported to be significantly enriched in matched synovial fluid samples from ankylosing spondylitis patients.

A single record per CDR3 protein comes from TCRdb applying MiXCR to the 5' RACE reads. The sample yields around 100,000 distinct CDR3 sequences, nearly 25% seen once. For this clonotype: Its antigen is not identified.

The TCR was taken from a male donor with ankylosing spondylitis. The rearrangement uses TRBV20-1 and TRBJ2-2; a weak D match, TRBD2 (6 bases). Input material: synovial fluid, either unsorted or a sorted T cell fraction (not recorded which). The CDR3 loop reads CSARGGDVFTGELFF. CDR3 nucleotide sequence: TGCAGTGCTAGAGGGGGGGACGTGTTCACCGGGGAGCTGTTTTTT.